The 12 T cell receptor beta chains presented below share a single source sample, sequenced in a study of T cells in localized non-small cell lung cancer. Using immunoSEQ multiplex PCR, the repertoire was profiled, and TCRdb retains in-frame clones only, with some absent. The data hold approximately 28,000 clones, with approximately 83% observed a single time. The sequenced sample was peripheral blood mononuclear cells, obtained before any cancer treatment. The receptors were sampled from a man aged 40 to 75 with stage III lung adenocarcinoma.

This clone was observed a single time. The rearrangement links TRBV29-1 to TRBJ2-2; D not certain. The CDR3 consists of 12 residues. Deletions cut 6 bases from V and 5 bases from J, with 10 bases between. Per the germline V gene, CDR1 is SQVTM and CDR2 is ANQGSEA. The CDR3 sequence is CSVSTYTGELFF. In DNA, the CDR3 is TGCAGCGTGTCAACCTATACCGGGGAGCTGTTTTTT.

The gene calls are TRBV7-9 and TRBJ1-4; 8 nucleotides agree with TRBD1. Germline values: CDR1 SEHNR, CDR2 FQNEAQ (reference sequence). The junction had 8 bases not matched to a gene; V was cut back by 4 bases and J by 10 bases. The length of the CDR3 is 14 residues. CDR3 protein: CASSSDREVGKLFF. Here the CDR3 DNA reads TGTGCCAGCAGCTCGGACAGGGAGGTGGGAAAACTGTTTTTT.

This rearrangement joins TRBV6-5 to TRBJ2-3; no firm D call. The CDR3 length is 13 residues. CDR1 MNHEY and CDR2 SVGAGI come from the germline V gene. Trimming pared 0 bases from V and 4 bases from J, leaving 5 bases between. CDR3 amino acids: CASSYSFSDTQYF. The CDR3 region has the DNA TGTGCCAGCAGTTACTCCTTTTCAGATACGCAGTATTTT.

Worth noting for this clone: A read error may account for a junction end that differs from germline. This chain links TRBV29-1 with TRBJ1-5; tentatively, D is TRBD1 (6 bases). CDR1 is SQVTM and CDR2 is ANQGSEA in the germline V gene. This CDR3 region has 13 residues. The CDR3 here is CSVADSANQPRHF. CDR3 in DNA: TGCAGCGTCGCGGACAGCGCTAATCAGCCCCGGCATTTT. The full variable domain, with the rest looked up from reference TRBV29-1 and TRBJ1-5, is SAVISQKPSRDICQRGTSLTIQCQVDSQVTMMFWYRQQPGQSLTLIATANQGSEATYESGFVIDKFPISRPNLTFSTLTVSNMSPEDSSIYLCSVADSANQPRHFGDGTRLSIL.

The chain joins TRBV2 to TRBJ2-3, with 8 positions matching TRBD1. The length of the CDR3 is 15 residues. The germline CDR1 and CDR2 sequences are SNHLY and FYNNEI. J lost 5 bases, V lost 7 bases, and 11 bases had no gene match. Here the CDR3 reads CASTGSGQGGDTQYF. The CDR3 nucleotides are TGTGCCAGCACTGGGAGCGGACAGGGAGGAGATACGCAGTATTTT.

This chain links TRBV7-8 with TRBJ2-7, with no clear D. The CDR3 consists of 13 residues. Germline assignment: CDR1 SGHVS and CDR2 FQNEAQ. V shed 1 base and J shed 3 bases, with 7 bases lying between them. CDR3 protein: CASSLGRHYEQYV. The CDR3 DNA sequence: TGTGCCAGCAGCTTAGGGCGACACTACGAGCAGTACGTC.

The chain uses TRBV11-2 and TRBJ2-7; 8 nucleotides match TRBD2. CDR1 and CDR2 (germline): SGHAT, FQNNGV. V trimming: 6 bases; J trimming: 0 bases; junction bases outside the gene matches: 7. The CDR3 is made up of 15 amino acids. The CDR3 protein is CASRPPGGSSYEQYF. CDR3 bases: TGTGCCAGCAGACCCCCGGGGGGGAGCTCCTACGAGCAGTACTTC. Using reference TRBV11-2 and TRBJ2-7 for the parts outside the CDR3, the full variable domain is EAGVAQSPRYKIIEKRQSVAFWCNPISGHATLYWYQQILGQGPKLLIQFQNNGVVDDSQLPKDRFSAERLKGVDSTLKIQPAKLEDSAVYLCASRPPGGSSYEQYFGPGTRLTVT.

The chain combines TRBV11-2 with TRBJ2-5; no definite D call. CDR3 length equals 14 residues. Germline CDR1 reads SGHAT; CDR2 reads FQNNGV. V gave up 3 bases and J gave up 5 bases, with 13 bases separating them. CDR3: CASSFTPGGETQYF. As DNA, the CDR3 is TGTGCCAGCAGCTTCACTCCAGGTGGGGAGACCCAGTACTTC.

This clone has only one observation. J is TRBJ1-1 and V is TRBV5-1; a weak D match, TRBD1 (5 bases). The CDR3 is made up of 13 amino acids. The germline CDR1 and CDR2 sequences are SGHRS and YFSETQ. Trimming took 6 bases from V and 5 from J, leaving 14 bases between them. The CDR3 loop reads CASTLNGGTEAFF. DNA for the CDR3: TGCGCCAGCACCCTAAATGGGGGGACTGAAGCTTTCTTT.

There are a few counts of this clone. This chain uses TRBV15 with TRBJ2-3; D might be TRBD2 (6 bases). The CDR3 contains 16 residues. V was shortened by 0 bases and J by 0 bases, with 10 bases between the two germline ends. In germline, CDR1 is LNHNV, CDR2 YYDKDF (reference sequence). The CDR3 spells CATSRDEGGSTDTQYF. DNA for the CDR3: TGTGCCACCAGCAGAGACGAGGGAGGTAGCACAGATACGCAGTATTTT.

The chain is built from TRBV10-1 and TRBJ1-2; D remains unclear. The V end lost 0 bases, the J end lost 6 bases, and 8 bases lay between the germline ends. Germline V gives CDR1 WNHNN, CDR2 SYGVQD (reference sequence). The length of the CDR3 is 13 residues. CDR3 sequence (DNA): TGCGCCAGCAGTGAGTCGAGGGTAAATGGCTACACCTTC. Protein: CASSESRVNGYTF.

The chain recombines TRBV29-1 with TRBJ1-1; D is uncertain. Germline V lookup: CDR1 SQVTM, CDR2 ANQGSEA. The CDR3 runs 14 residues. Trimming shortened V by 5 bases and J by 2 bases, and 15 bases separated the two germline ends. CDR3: CSVLPGSRNTEAFF. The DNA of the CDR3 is TGCAGCGTTCTTCCGGGGAGCAGAAACACTGAAGCTTTCTTT.